The present T cell receptor beta chain was sequenced within a study of cytomegalovirus exposure and HLA in healthy donors. Study details: Membership in the Caucasian-associated ancestry cluster was found for 81% of approximately 430 genotyped donors. General study points: Presence/absence analyses supposed approximately even sequencing depth among donors.

On this clone itself: Antigen unknown.

All donors participated as healthy donors of bone marrow. The CDR3 is made up of 16 amino acids. The V gene's germline CDR1 is SQVTM and CDR2 ANQGSEA. With V trimmed by 0 bases and J by 1 base, 5 bases remained unmatched. 60 Vbeta and 13 Jbeta primers were used in PCR. Original handling: Later reanalysis found about 80 million unique TCR beta chains, around 9.9 million of them shared. TCRdb keeps only in-frame clones here, not all; method: immunoSEQ multiplex PCR. V, J and clone size were drawn from that table, and D and trimming were deduced from the DNA. The data hold 170,000 or so clones, with about four fifths observed a single time.

This chain joins TRBV29-1 and TRBJ2-1; 8 bases match TRBD2. Material for sequencing was PBMCs. The clonotype was recovered from a woman in her fifties or sixties in good health and CMV-seropositive. The CDR3 loop reads CSVEEGGGKSYNEQFF. CDR3 sequence (DNA): TGCAGCGTTGAAGAGGGCGGGGGGAAATCCTACAATGAGCAGTTCTTC.